This T cell receptor (beta chain) derives from a study of blood T cell repertoires in COVID-19. The CDR3 runs to 14 residues. V was cut by 6 bases and J by 0 bases, with 9 bases left in between. Germline assignment: CDR1 MNHEY and CDR2 SMNVEV (reference sequence). As handled by the study authors: The assay estimated nucleated cells by amplifying reference gene primers. Data came from immunoSEQ multiplex PCR; TCRdb stores just in-frame clones and leaves some out. V and J calls plus clone size are reproduced from that table; the DNA served to infer D and trimming. The profile shows approximately 320,000 clones, 65% to 90% of them singletons.

The sequence derives from a human donor in a cohort sampled during active COVID-19. This chain joins TRBV27 and TRBJ2-1, with a possible D match to TRBD1 (5 bases). The sample comprised peripheral blood. DNA of the CDR3: TGTGCCAGCAGAGGGGCCACCTCCTACAATGAGCAGTTCTTC. Translated: CASRGATSYNEQFF.